In its sample, the clone carrying this T cell receptor beta chain was seen many times. Original analysis: A classifier of distant metastasis in papillary thyroid cancer was built from CDR3 differences (across clinicopathological groups). TCRdb reanalyzed the PCR reads via MiXCR. V and J calls and clone size were set by TCRdb, not the authors. The sample holds around 29,000 clones, roughly 23% seen once. No treatment of any kind had been given to any patient before thyroid surgery. The data belong to a study of metastatic and nonmetastatic thyroid tumors. This receptor was obtained from a female donor with papillary thyroid cancer or a benign thyroid nodule (not recorded which). Some clones in this sample may be carry-over from other donors' samples. The specimen sequenced was blood.

The CDR3 spells CASSQPPRETQYF. The CDR3 DNA sequence: TGTGCCAGCAGCCAACCACCTCGGGAGACCCAGTACTTC. This chain uses TRBV4-2 with TRBJ2-5; D is uncertain. This CDR3 contains 13 residues. Germline V gives CDR1 LGHNA, CDR2 YNFKEQ. V was cut by 2 bases and J by 5 bases, with 9 bases left in between.